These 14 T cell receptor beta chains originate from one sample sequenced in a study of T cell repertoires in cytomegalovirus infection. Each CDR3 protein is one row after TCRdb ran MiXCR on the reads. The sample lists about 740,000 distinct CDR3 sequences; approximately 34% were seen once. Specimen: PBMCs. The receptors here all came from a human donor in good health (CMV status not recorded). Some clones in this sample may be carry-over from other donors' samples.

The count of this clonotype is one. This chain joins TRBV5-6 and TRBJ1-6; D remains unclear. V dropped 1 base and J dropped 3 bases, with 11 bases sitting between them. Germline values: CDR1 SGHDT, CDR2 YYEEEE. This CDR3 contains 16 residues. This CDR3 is CASSLSVAVYNSPLHF. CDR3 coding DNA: TGTGCCAGCAGCTTGAGTGTGGCCGTCTATAATTCACCCCTCCACTTT.

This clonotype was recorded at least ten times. CDR3 bases: TGTGCCAGCAGCCGAAAGGGACAGGGGGCGGGCGAGCAGTACTTC. Amino acid sequence: CASSRKGQGAGEQYF. The chain joins TRBV7-2 to TRBJ2-7; the match to TRBD1 covers 12 bases. V trimming: 5 bases; J trimming: 6 bases; junction bases outside the gene matches: 8. There are 15 residues in the CDR3. CDR1 is SGHTA and CDR2 is FQGNSA in the germline V gene.

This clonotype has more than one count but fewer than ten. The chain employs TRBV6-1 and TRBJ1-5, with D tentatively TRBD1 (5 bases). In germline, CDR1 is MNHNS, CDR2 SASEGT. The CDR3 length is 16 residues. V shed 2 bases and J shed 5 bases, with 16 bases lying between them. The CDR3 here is CASSEWGNGEDQPQHF. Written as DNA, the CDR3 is TGTGCCAGCAGTGAATGGGGGAACGGGGAGGATCAGCCCCAGCATTTT.

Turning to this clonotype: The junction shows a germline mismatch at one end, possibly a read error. The CDR3 is CASSYLTGLDRDTQYF. The CDR3 DNA reads as TGTGCCAGCAGCTACTTAACAGGGCTCGATAGGGATACGCAGTATTTT. This chain joins TRBV6-6 and TRBJ2-3; D perhaps matches TRBD1 (6 bases). Per germline, CDR1 MNHNY and CDR2 SVGAGI (reference sequence). The CDR3 runs 16 residues.

The CDR3 here is CASRPSGDSPLHF. The CDR3 DNA reads as TGCGCCAGCAGACCGTCGGGGGATTCACCCCTCCACTTT. J is TRBJ1-6 and V is TRBV5-1; a weak D match, TRBD1 (5 bases). The CDR3 covers 13 residues. From germline, CDR1 is SGHRS and CDR2 YFSETQ. V was clipped by 5 bases and J by 8 bases, with 11 bases between them.

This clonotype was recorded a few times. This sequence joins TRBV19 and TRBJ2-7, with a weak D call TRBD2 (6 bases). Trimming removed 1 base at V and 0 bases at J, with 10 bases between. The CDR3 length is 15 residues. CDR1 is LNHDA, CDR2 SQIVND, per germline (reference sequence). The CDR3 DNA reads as TGTGCCAGTAGTATAGTCGGAGGGGCCTCCTACGAGCAGTACTTC. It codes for CASSIVGGASYEQYF.

CDR3 loop: CASSLGGLAGLEQYF. The CDR3 DNA reads TGTGCCAGCAGCTTGGGAGGACTAGCGGGCCTGGAGCAGTACTTC. The rearrangement joins TRBV7-2 to TRBJ2-7, with 11 bases fitting TRBD2. CDR3 length: 15 residues. Germline CDR1 and CDR2: SGHTA and FQGNSA. The J segment lost 7 bases and the V segment lost 3 bases, leaving 8 bases of the junction unmatched.

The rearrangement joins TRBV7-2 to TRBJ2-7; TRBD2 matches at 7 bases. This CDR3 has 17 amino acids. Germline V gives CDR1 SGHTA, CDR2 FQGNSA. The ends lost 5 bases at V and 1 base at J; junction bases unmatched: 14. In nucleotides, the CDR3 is TGTGCCAGCAGCCCCCGAGGAGGTAGCGGGCTGTCCTACGAGCAGTACTTC. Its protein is CASSPRGGSGLSYEQYF.

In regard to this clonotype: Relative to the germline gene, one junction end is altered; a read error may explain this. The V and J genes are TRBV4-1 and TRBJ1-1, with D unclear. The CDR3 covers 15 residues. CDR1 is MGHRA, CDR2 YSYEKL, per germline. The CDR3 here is CASSQERGGNTEAFF. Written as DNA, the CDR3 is TGTGCCAGCAGCCAAGAGCGCGGAGGGAACACTGAAGCTTTCTTT.

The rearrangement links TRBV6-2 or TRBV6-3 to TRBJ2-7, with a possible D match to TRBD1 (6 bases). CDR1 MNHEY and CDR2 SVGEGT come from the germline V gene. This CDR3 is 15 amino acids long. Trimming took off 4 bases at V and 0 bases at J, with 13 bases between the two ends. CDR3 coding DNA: TGTGCCAGCAGTTGGGGGCGGAGGAGCTCCTACGAGCAGTACTTC. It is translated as CASSWGRRSSYEQYF.

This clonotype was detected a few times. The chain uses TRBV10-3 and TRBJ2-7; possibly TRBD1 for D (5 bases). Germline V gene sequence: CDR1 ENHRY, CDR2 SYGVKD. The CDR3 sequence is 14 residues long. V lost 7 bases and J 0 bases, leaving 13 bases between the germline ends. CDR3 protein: CAINDRRVSYEQYF. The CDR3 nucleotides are TGTGCCATCAATGACAGAAGAGTCTCCTACGAGCAGTACTTC.

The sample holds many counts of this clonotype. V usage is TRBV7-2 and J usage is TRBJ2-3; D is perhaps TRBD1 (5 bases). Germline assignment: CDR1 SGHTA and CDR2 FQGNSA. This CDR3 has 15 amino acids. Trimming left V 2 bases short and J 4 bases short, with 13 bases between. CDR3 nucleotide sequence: TGTGCCAGCAGCTTATACCCTGGGGCGGCAGATACGCAGTATTTT. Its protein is CASSLYPGAADTQYF.

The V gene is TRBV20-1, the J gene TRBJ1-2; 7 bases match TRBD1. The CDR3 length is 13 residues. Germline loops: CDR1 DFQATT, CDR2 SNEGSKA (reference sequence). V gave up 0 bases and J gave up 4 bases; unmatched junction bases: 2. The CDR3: CSARDGDSYGYTF. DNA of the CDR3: TGCAGTGCTAGAGATGGGGACAGCTATGGCTACACCTTC.

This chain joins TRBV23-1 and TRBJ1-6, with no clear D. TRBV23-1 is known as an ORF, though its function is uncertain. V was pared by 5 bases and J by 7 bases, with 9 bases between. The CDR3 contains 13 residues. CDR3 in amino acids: CASSRAPNSPLHF. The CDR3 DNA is TGCGCCAGCAGTAGGGCACCGAATTCACCCCTCCACTTT.